Listed below are T cell receptor beta chains from one sample, sequenced in a study of blood T cell repertoires in COVID-19. TCRdb's copy holds only in-frame clones and misses some; the assay was immunoSEQ multiplex PCR. The sample lists about 75,000 clones, 88% occurring once. Sequences were obtained from peripheral blood. The receptors stem from a human donor in a cohort sampled during active COVID-19. The CDR3 runs from the conserved cysteine through the conserved F or W. A D gene is named only where the DNA matches it firmly. Rows may omit the clone size; those that give it use once, few, many or a size class.

D gene	J gene	V gene	clone size	CDR3 DNA	CDR3 protein
TRBD1	TRBJ2-6	TRBV5-1	-	TGCGCCAGCAGCTTGGTAGGGGGCTCGAGCTCTGGGGCCAACGTCCTGACTTTC	CASSLVGGSSSGANVLTF
-	TRBJ2-2	TRBV2	few	TGTGCCAGCAGTGTGGGGGGGCCGAACACCGGGGAGCTGTTTTTT	CASSVGGPNTGELFF
TRBD1	TRBJ1-3	TRBV10-2	-	TGCGCCAGCACCCGGGACAGGGTTTCATCTGGAAACACCATATATTTT	CASTRDRVSSGNTIYF
TRBD1	TRBJ1-1	TRBV5-6	-	TGTGCCAGCAGCTGGGGACAGGGGCAAGGGAACACTGAAGCTTTCTTT	CASSWGQGQGNTEAFF
-	TRBJ1-5	TRBV7-8	-	TGTGCCAGCAGCTTACCGGGGGGCAGGGGTCAGCCCCAGCATTTT	CASSLPGGRGQPQHF
TRBD2	TRBJ2-5	TRBV18	-	TGTGCCAGCTCACCCCCTGGGGGGGAAGCGAAGACCCAGTACTTC	CASSPPGGEAKTQYF
TRBD2	TRBJ2-2	TRBV6-2/TRBV6-3	-	TGTGCCAGCAGTTACGGCGGGGGGTTGAACACCGGGGAGCTGTTTTTT	CASSYGGGLNTGELFF
-	TRBJ1-2	TRBV7-2	once	TGTGCCAGCAGCTTAGAAACGGCTAACTATGGCTACACCTTC	CASSLETANYGYTF
-	TRBJ1-6	TRBV9	-	TGTGCCAGCAGCATTTCGGGGGGAGTAAATTCACCCCTCCACTTT	CASSISGGVNSPLHF
-	TRBJ1-4	TRBV4-1	-	TGCGCCAGCAGCCAAGTGTGGACAGTTAATGAAAAACTGTTTTTT	CASSQVWTVNEKLFF
-	TRBJ1-1	TRBV3-1/TRBV3-2	-	TGTGCCAGCAGCCAAGATTCCGGGAACACTGAAGCTTTCTTT	CASSQDSGNTEAFF
-	TRBJ1-2	TRBV30	-	TGTGCCTGGAGCCAACAGAGTATCCACACCTTC	CAWSQQSIHTF
-	TRBJ2-3	TRBV12-1	-	TGTGCCAGCACCCCCCCCACGCGTACTGGAGCAGATACGCAGTATTTT	CASTPPTRTGADTQYF
-	TRBJ2-1	TRBV6-5	-	TGTGCCAGCAGTTACGCGAAGGGAGGTTCCTACAATGAGCAGTTCTTC	CASSYAKGGSYNEQFF
-	TRBJ1-1	TRBV10-3	-	TGTGCCATCAGACCCGGCCAGGGCCTGAACACTGAAGCTTTCTTT	CAIRPGQGLNTEAFF
TRBD2	TRBJ2-2	TRBV6-1	-	TGTGCCAGCAGTGTATTAGCGGGAGGTGACACCGGGGAGCTGTTTTTT	CASSVLAGGDTGELFF
TRBD1	TRBJ1-2	TRBV19	-	TGTGCCAGTAGTATAGATCTTGGGACAGGGGTTCCTGGCTACACCTTC	CASSIDLGTGVPGYTF
-	TRBJ1-2	TRBV9	-	TGTGCCAGCAGCGTAGATCCGGGGGAGGCCCCGGGGTATGGCTACACCTTC	CASSVDPGEAPGYGYTF
-	TRBJ1-5	TRBV7-2	-	TGTGCCAGCAGCTTTAGGGCAGGTGGACTAGAGCAGCCCCAGCATTTT	CASSFRAGGLEQPQHF
-	TRBJ2-2	TRBV18	-	TGTGCCAGCTCACCACCCAGGGACACCGGGGAGCTGTTTTTT	CASSPPRDTGELFF
-	TRBJ2-3	TRBV6-2/TRBV6-3	-	TGTGCCAGCAGTTACCCCATGGGGGCGGCAGATACGCAGTATTTT	CASSYPMGAADTQYF
-	TRBJ1-2	TRBV2	-	TGTGCCAGCACCAACTGGGGGGGAACCTATGGCTACACCTTC	CASTNWGGTYGYTF
-	TRBJ2-5	TRBV2	once	TGTGCCAGCAGGATGGGGCCGCAAGAGACCCAGTACTTC	CASRMGPQETQYF
-	TRBJ2-5	TRBV6-2/TRBV6-3	-	TGTGCCAGCAGTGCCCCCCCGGTTATCGGGACCCAGTACTTC	CASSAPPVIGTQYF
-	TRBJ1-5	TRBV21-1	-	TGTGCCAGCAGCAAAGCGCATGACTATATGGGCAATCAGCCCCAGCATTTT	CASSKAHDYMGNQPQHF
-	TRBJ2-2	TRBV18	-	TGTGCCAGCTCATTTTTTGCGGGGAACACCGGGGAGCTGTTTTTT	CASSFFAGNTGELFF
-	TRBJ2-1	TRBV5-6	once	TGTGCCAGCAGCTTGTTACAGGCGAACAATGAGCAGTTCTTC	CASSLLQANNEQFF
-	TRBJ1-5	TRBV18	-	TGTGCCAGCTCACCAGGAGGGGTGAATCAGCCCCAGCATTTT	CASSPGGVNQPQHF
-	TRBJ2-6	TRBV5-1	-	TGCGCCAGCAGCTTGACGCCAGCTGGGGCCAACGTCCTGACTTTC	CASSLTPAGANVLTF
TRBD1	TRBJ1-5	TRBV28	few	TGTGCCAGCAGGGGACAGGTCCCCAATCAGCCCCAGCATTTT	CASRGQVPNQPQHF
-	TRBJ1-6	TRBV2	few	TGTGCCAGCAGACAAGGGGTGGATAATTCACCCCTCCACTTT	CASRQGVDNSPLHF
-	TRBJ1-3	TRBV18	once	TGTGCCAGCTCACCACCGTCCAGGGTAAACACCATATATTTT	CASSPPSRVNTIYF
TRBD1	TRBJ2-7	TRBV6-5	-	TGTGCCAGCAGCGAGGACAGGGGTGACGAGCAGTACTTC	CASSEDRGDEQYF
-	TRBJ1-4	TRBV28	-	TGTGCCAGCAGTTTGGTAGGACAGTGGGTTGAAAAACTGTTTTTT	CASSLVGQWVEKLFF
TRBD1	TRBJ2-2	TRBV9	-	TGTGCCAGCAGCCCAGGACAGGCGAACACCGGGGAGCTGTTTTTT	CASSPGQANTGELFF
-	TRBJ2-5	TRBV29-1	-	TGCAGCGACAGGGATGGAGAGACCCAGTACTTC	CSDRDGETQYF
-	TRBJ2-3	TRBV24-1	-	TGTGCCACCAGCTCCACAACCCCCGATACGCAGTATTTT	CATSSTTPDTQYF
-	TRBJ2-7	TRBV5-6	-	TGTGCCAGCAGCTTGGCCCGGGGCAGGGGTCGCTCCTACGAGCAGTACTTC	CASSLARGRGRSYEQYF
-	TRBJ1-2	TRBV11-2	-	TGTGCCAGCAGCTTAGACTATACAGGGTTCAGCTACACCTTC	CASSLDYTGFSYTF
-	TRBJ2-7	TRBV10-1	-	TGCGCCAGCAGTGATGGGACTCCAGCCTCCGAGCAGTACTTC	CASSDGTPASEQYF
TRBD2	TRBJ2-1	TRBV4-1	once	TGCGCCACCTCGCCCGGACTAGGCTCCTACAATGAGCAGTTCTTC	CATSPGLGSYNEQFF
-	TRBJ1-1	TRBV6-5	-	TGTGCCAGCACTATTACCATAGGGGCCTGGACTGAAGCTTTCTTT	CASTITIGAWTEAFF
-	TRBJ1-1	TRBV19	-	TGTGCCAGTAGTACCTCGACAGGAATGAACACTGAAGCTTTCTTT	CASSTSTGMNTEAFF
-	TRBJ2-3	TRBV20-1	few	TGCAGTGGGCCAATCACAGATACGCAGTATTTT	CSGPITDTQYF
TRBD2	TRBJ2-7	TRBV5-1	-	TGCGCCAGCAGCTTGGGTGCGGGAGGTCCCTACGAGCAGTACTTC	CASSLGAGGPYEQYF
TRBD2	TRBJ2-7	TRBV14	-	TGTGCCAGCAGCCGAGGGACTAGCGGGGAATACTACGAGCAGTACTTC	CASSRGTSGEYYEQYF
-	TRBJ2-7	TRBV18	-	TGTGCCAGCTCACCACCGGGGCCCTACGAGCAGTACTTC	CASSPPGPYEQYF
-	TRBJ1-1	TRBV5-5	-	TGTGCCAGCAGCCAGAGACAGGTCCCTGAAGCTTTCTTT	CASSQRQVPEAFF
TRBD2	TRBJ2-1	TRBV10-3	-	TGTGCCACCCACCTAGCGGGGGGGGTCGGTGGGCAGTTCTTC	CATHLAGGVGGQFF
TRBD1	TRBJ2-5	TRBV27	-	TGTGCCAGCAGTCCTCCGACAGGGAAAGAGACCCAGTACTTC	CASSPPTGKETQYF
TRBD2	TRBJ2-3	TRBV6-5	-	TGTGCCAGCACCCAAGCGGGAACCACAGATACGCAGTATTTT	CASTQAGTTDTQYF